This TCR beta chain was sequenced for a study of early T cells in non-severe SARS-CoV-2 infection. Across the whole study: Sequencing targeted bulk RNA from unsorted whole blood, leaving chains unpaired.

This clonotype was seen only once. What it binds is not known. This may stem from a read error, because a much larger clone lies one nucleotide away. The CDR3 covers 17 residues. Germline CDR1 is SGHVS and CDR2 is FQNEAQ. Trimming removed 1 base from V and 2 bases from J; junction bases left unmatched: 8. General study points: A preference for anti-spike CD8 responses marked VDJdb matching, which missed private and CD4 specificities.

The library protocol tagged individual cDNA molecules with unique molecular identifiers. TCRdb re-called the 5' RACE reads through MiXCR, storing one row per CDR3 protein. The sample consists of 70,000 to 85,000 distinct CDR3 sequences, 12% of them appearing once. Input material: whole blood. The J gene is TRBJ2-3, the V gene TRBV7-8; 8 bases are a match to TRBD2. The receptor's source is an adult who was a healthcare worker with PCR-confirmed SARS-CoV-2 infection or an uninfected control (not recorded which). The chain's CDR3 is CASSLGASGLLTDTQYF. For the CDR3, the DNA is TGTGCCAGCAGCTTAGGGGCTAGCGGGCTGCTCACAGATACGCAGTATTTT. The full variable domain, rest sourced from reference TRBV7-8 and TRBJ2-3, is GAGVSQSPRYKVAKRGQDVALRCDPISGHVSLFWYQQALGQGPEFLTYFQNEAQLDKSGLPSDRFFAERPEGSVSTLKIQRTQQEDSAVYLCASSLGASGLLTDTQYFGPGTRLTVL.